This entry lists 20 T cell receptor beta chains sequenced from one sample in a study of glioma-infiltrating T cells after dendritic cell vaccination. Assay: immunoSEQ multiplex PCR; the TCRdb copy retains only in-frame clones and omits some. The sample shows tens of thousands of clones, roughly four fifths of them seen only once. As to time point: after dendritic cell vaccination, including at tumor progression/relapse. Sample: blood, taken after dendritic cell vaccination. Receptors were obtained from a human donor with glioblastoma.

The chain is built from TRBV29-1 and TRBJ2-2; D possibly corresponds to TRBD1 (6 bases). CDR1 is SQVTM, CDR2 ANQGSEA, per germline. The CDR3 has 14 residues. Trimming shortened V by 6 bases and J by 0 bases, and 11 bases separated the two germline ends. CDR3 amino acids: CSVSGVANTGELFF. DNA for the CDR3: TGCAGCGTGTCAGGGGTTGCGAACACCGGGGAGCTGTTTTTT.

CDR3 protein: CASIDGTPALEGYTF. DNA of the CDR3: TGTGCCAGCATCGACGGGACACCTGCTTTGGAGGGCTACACCTTC. This chain joins TRBV2 and TRBJ1-2; perhaps TRBD1 as D (6 bases). The CDR3 sequence is 15 residues long. Looked up from germline, CDR1 is SNHLY and CDR2 is FYNNEI. V lost 7 bases, J lost 8 bases, and 23 bases lay in between.

The chain recombines TRBV27 with TRBJ2-7, with 8 nucleotides matching TRBD2. After removal of 5 bases from V and 7 bases from J, the junction contained 13 bases not matched to a gene. This CDR3 has 15 amino acids. Germline-derived CDR1 and CDR2 are MNHEY and SMNVEV (reference sequence). The CDR3 nucleotides are TGTGCCAGCAGTCCGGCGTCGGGGGGGGGCGGTGAGCAGTACTTC. Protein product: CASSPASGGGGEQYF.

The rearrangement links TRBV7-6 to TRBJ2-7, with 7 bases lining up with TRBD1. Germline-derived CDR1 and CDR2 are SGHVS and FNYEAQ. Trimming took 5 bases from V and 7 from J; bases not matched to a gene: 8. The CDR3 contains 13 residues. CDR3 sequence (DNA): TGTGCCAGCAGCCCCGACAGGGCGCGGGAGCAGTACTTC. Its protein product is CASSPDRAREQYF.

This sequence joins TRBV5-1 and TRBJ2-5, with 8 bases matching TRBD2. With 0 bases clipped from V and 4 bases from J, the junction kept 8 bases outside the gene matches. Germline V gene data show CDR1 as SGHRS and CDR2 as YFSETQ. The CDR3 is 16 residues long. This CDR3 reads CASSLGAGGAGETQYF. In DNA, the CDR3 is TGCGCCAGCAGCTTGGGCGCGGGGGGCGCGGGAGAGACCCAGTACTTC.

The V and J genes are TRBV7-2 and TRBJ2-1; 10 nucleotides align to TRBD2. From germline, CDR1 is SGHTA and CDR2 FQGNSA. This CDR3 has 16 amino acids. Trimming took 5 bases from V and 8 from J; bases not matched to a gene: 12. The CDR3, as DNA: TGTGCCAGCAGCCTAGACCGAGCGGGGGGGCAAGATGAGCAGTTCTTC. It codes for CASSLDRAGGQDEQFF.

The chain joins TRBV10-3 to TRBJ1-2; 8 bases line up with TRBD1. The trim removed 5 bases at V and 4 bases at J, leaving 9 bases unmatched. Germline V gene data show CDR1 as ENHRY and CDR2 as SYGVKD. The CDR3 spans 15 residues. Here the CDR3 DNA reads TGTGCCATCAGTCCCGACAGGGGTGATACCTATGGCTACACCTTC. It codes for CAISPDRGDTYGYTF.

The gene calls are TRBV5-1 and TRBJ1-1; D not resolved. V was pared by 0 bases and J by 4 bases, with 13 bases between. This CDR3 spans 15 amino acids. The germline gives CDR1 SGHRS, CDR2 YFSETQ. The CDR3 sequence: CASSLGASEGTEAFF. In DNA form, the CDR3 reads TGCGCCAGCAGCTTGGGGGCCTCTGAAGGCACTGAAGCTTTCTTT. The full variable domain, completed using reference TRBV5-1 and TRBJ1-1, is KAGVTQTPRYLIKTRGQQVTLSCSPISGHRSVSWYQQTPGQGLQFLFEYFSETQRNKGNFPGRFSGRQFSNSRSEMNVSTLELGDSALYLCASSLGASEGTEAFFGQGTRLTVV.

This rearrangement joins TRBV2 to TRBJ1-4, with D perhaps TRBD1 (5 bases). The germline V gene encodes CDR1 SNHLY and CDR2 FYNNEI. The V and J ends lost 6 bases and 4 bases respectively, with 15 bases between them. The CDR3 runs 15 residues. CDR3 sequence: CASRGNVGGNEKLFF. The DNA for the CDR3 is TGTGCCAGCAGGGGGAACGTGGGGGGTAATGAAAAACTGTTTTTT.

As DNA, the CDR3 is TGTGCCAGCAGCCAAGATTCTAACCAAGAGACCCAGTACTTC. Translating gives CASSQDSNQETQYF. This sequence joins TRBV14 and TRBJ2-5; unclear D gene. Germline V lookup: CDR1 SGHDN, CDR2 FVKESK. V was cut by 0 bases and J by 0 bases, with 5 bases left in between. The CDR3 contains 14 residues.

This chain links TRBV5-4 with TRBJ2-2; D not resolved. The CDR3 contains 15 residues. Trimming stripped 0 bases from V and 1 base from J, with 7 bases between. Looked up from germline, CDR1 is SGHNT and CDR2 is YYREEE (reference sequence). CDR3 nucleotides: TGTGCCAGCAGCTTGGATTTCCTGAACACCGGGGAGCTGTTTTTT. It codes for CASSLDFLNTGELFF.

The chain couples TRBV2 to TRBJ1-2; 7 bases line up with TRBD1. The V and J ends lost 6 bases and 4 bases, in that order; junction bases with no gene match: 5. The CDR3 spans 13 residues. Germline loops: CDR1 SNHLY, CDR2 FYNNEI. The CDR3: CASRPGQPYGYTF. CDR3 DNA sequence: TGTGCCAGCAGGCCGGGACAGCCCTATGGCTACACCTTC.

The rearrangement links TRBV23-1 to TRBJ2-7, with a possible D match to TRBD1 (5 bases). TRBV23-1 is assigned to the ORF class and has an uncertain function. V was shortened by 2 bases and J by 6 bases, with 14 bases between the two germline ends. The CDR3 spans 14 residues. The CDR3 spells CASSQGERGSEQYF. DNA for the CDR3: TGCGCCAGCAGTCAAGGTGAAAGGGGAAGCGAGCAGTACTTC.

The chain has TRBV2 and TRBJ1-1; D is unresolved. The CDR3 contains 16 residues. V was shortened by 5 bases and J by 1 base, with 17 bases between the two germline ends. Germline CDR1 reads SNHLY; CDR2 reads FYNNEI. This CDR3 reads CASSPDGLIGNTEAFF. DNA for the CDR3: TGTGCCAGCAGTCCCGACGGACTAATCGGGAACACTGAAGCTTTCTTT. The whole variable domain, remainder taken from reference TRBV2 and TRBJ1-1, is EPEVTQTPSHQVTQMGQEVILRCVPISNHLYFYWYRQILGQKVEFLVSFYNNEISEKSEIFDDQFSVERPDGSNFTLKIRSTKLEDSAMYFCASSPDGLIGNTEAFFGQGTRLTVV.

In DNA, the CDR3 is TGTGCCAGTAGTAACAGGGGCGAGGACACTGAAGCTTTCTTT. Encoded protein: CASSNRGEDTEAFF. This chain joins TRBV19 and TRBJ1-1, with 7 bases aligning to TRBD1. Germline CDR1 LNHDA, CDR2 SQIVND (reference sequence). Germline trimming cut 4 bases from V and 3 bases from J; bases unmatched to any gene: 5. The CDR3 consists of 14 residues.

This chain connects TRBV29-1 to TRBJ2-3, with 9 positions matching TRBD1. CDR3 length equals 16 residues. The trim removed 5 bases at V and 4 bases at J, leaving 13 bases unmatched. Germline V CDR1 and CDR2: SQVTM, ANQGSEA. This CDR3 reads CSVPSPTGGRADTQYF. DNA for the CDR3: TGCAGCGTTCCCTCTCCGACAGGGGGTCGGGCAGATACGCAGTATTTT.

This clone has more than one count but fewer than ten. The CDR3 spells CATSRGWGVSGYTF. CDR3 sequence (DNA): TGTGCCACCAGCAGAGGTTGGGGGGTGTCTGGCTACACCTTC. The rearrangement joins TRBV15 to TRBJ1-2; TRBD1 might be the D (5 bases). Germline values: CDR1 LNHNV, CDR2 YYDKDF (reference sequence). The CDR3 is made up of 14 amino acids. Trimming took off 1 base at V and 7 bases at J, with 13 bases between the two ends.

The chain joins TRBV20-1 to TRBJ2-3, with D possibly matching TRBD2 (6 bases). The CDR3 covers 10 residues. Germline-derived CDR1 and CDR2 are DFQATT and SNEGSKA (reference sequence). DNA of the CDR3: TGCAGCGGGGGAACAGATACGCAGTATTTT. This gives the protein CSGGTDTQYF.

The gene calls are TRBV7-6 and TRBJ2-7; 8 bases agree with TRBD1. J lost 6 bases, V lost 5 bases, and 12 bases had no gene match. The CDR3 covers 15 residues. Germline V gene lookup returns CDR1 SGHVS and CDR2 FNYEAQ. The CDR3 sequence is CASSRFEGQGIEQYF. The DNA of the CDR3 is TGTGCCAGCAGCCGATTCGAAGGACAGGGAATCGAGCAGTACTTC. The variable domain in full, with the rest retrieved from reference TRBV7-6 and TRBJ2-7, is GAGVSQSPRYKVTKRGQDVALRCDPISGHVSLYWYRQALGQGPEFLTYFNYEAQQDKSGLPNDRFSAERPEGSISTLTIQRTEQRDSAMYRCASSRFEGQGIEQYFGPGTRLTVT.

The chain employs TRBV7-9 and TRBJ1-1; maybe TRBD1 (6 bases). The germline CDR1 and CDR2 sequences are SEHNR and FQNEAQ (reference sequence). V was trimmed by 3 bases and J by 0 bases, leaving 17 bases between them. This CDR3 is built from 17 residues. The CDR3 loop is CASSFRHLWDMNTEAFF. Here the CDR3 DNA reads TGTGCCAGCAGCTTCAGACACCTGTGGGACATGAACACTGAAGCTTTCTTT.